A single sample gave rise to the 30 T cell receptor beta chains below, sequenced in a study of T cells after yellow fever vaccination. MiXCR, applied by TCRdb to the 5' RACE reads, yields one record per CDR3 protein. The sample has approximately 120,000 distinct CDR3 sequences, under 8.5% seen once. The input for sequencing was CD4+ T cells sorted from PBMCs, taken approximately 11 days after the first yellow fever vaccination. All receptors come from a man aged 18 to 29 who received the YFV17D yellow fever vaccine.

With regard to this clonotype: A read error is possible here, since a much larger clone lies one base away. The V gene is TRBV20-1, the J gene TRBJ1-6, with D possibly TRBD1 on 5 matching bases. With 0 bases removed from V and 10 bases from J, the gap between germline ends came to 19 bases. This CDR3 comprises 16 residues. Germline-derived CDR1 and CDR2 are DFQATT and SNEGSKA (reference sequence). The CDR3 nucleotides are TGCAGTGCTAGAGAAATTTTGACAGCTGGCAAATCACCCCTCCACTTT. Encoded protein: CSAREILTAGKSPLHF.

This clonotype has at least ten counts. In DNA form, the CDR3 reads TGTGCCAGCAACCAGCAGGGTGAGATTGGCGAGCAGTACTTC. It translates to CASNQQGEIGEQYF. The V call is TRBV7-2, the J call TRBJ2-7; perhaps TRBD1 as D (5 bases). V was shortened by 7 bases and J by 6 bases, with 19 bases between the two germline ends. The CDR3 is made up of 14 amino acids. From germline, CDR1 is SGHTA and CDR2 FQGNSA.

This clonotype was observed many times. This chain joins TRBV5-1 and TRBJ2-3; possibly TRBD1 or TRBD2 for D (5 bases each). The ends were cut back, 4 bases at V and 5 bases at J, with 17 bases in the middle. CDR1 is SGHRS, CDR2 YFSETQ, per germline. The CDR3 spans 15 residues. DNA of the CDR3: TGCGCCAGCAGCCTGGGGCTAGCCGATAGAGATACGCAGTATTTT. Its translation is CASSLGLADRDTQYF.

In its sample, this clonotype was seen many times. This chain links TRBV7-8 with TRBJ2-1; possibly TRBD1 for D (6 bases). In germline, CDR1 is SGHVS, CDR2 FQNEAQ. There are 16 residues in the CDR3. The V end was cut by 5 bases, the J end by 9 bases, with 23 bases between. The DNA of the CDR3 is TGTGCCAGCAGCCTGCGCGGCAGGGGCACAAGGTTTGAGCAGTTCTTC. It yields the protein CASSLRGRGTRFEQFF.

This clonotype was observed at least ten times. V usage is TRBV3-1 and J usage is TRBJ2-1, with a possible D match to TRBD1 (6 bases). CDR1 and CDR2 from the germline V gene are LGHDT and YNNKEL (reference sequence). Trimming stripped 0 bases from V and 6 bases from J, with 12 bases between. The CDR3 length is 15 residues. The CDR3 sequence: CASSQEGARINEQFF. CDR3 nucleotides: TGTGCCAGCAGCCAAGAGGGGGCCAGGATCAATGAGCAGTTCTTC.

This clonotype was counted many times. The gene calls are TRBV4-3 and TRBJ1-1; no clear D gene. V lost 1 base and J lost 2, with 8 bases in between. Germline CDR1 and CDR2: LGHNA and YSLEER. The CDR3 consists of 14 residues. As DNA, the CDR3 is TGCGCCAGCAGCCAAGGTACAGACAACACTGAAGCTTTCTTT. This translates into CASSQGTDNTEAFF.

This clonotype was counted at least ten times. The CDR3 loop is CASSFERGVSDTQYF. As DNA, the CDR3 is TGTGCCAGCAGCTTTGAGCGGGGGGTGTCAGATACGCAGTATTTT. This chain uses TRBV7-2 with TRBJ2-3; 9 nucleotides align to TRBD2. CDR3 length: 15 amino acids. Per the germline V gene, CDR1 is SGHTA and CDR2 is FQGNSA. V lost 3 bases and J lost 4; bases outside the gene matches: 5.

The table lists this clonotype with a few counts. This sequence joins TRBV15 and TRBJ2-6; D is possibly TRBD2 (7 bases). Trimming pared 2 bases from V and 0 bases from J, leaving 17 bases between. The CDR3 is 19 residues long. Germline values: CDR1 LNHNV, CDR2 YYDKDF (reference sequence). CDR3 nucleotides: TGTGCCACCAGCAGACCCCTGGGGGGGCAGAACTCTGGGGCCAACGTCCTGACTTTC. Translating gives CATSRPLGGQNSGANVLTF.

This clonotype came up a few times. The chain carries TRBV20-1 and TRBJ2-7, with D perhaps TRBD2 (7 bases). CDR1 DFQATT and CDR2 SNEGSKA come from the germline V gene (reference sequence). The CDR3 is 16 residues long. V was shortened by 3 bases and J by 4 bases, with 22 bases between the two germline ends. In DNA form, the CDR3 reads TGCAGTGCTAGTACTACCGTCGGGGGGCGACTTTACGAGCAGTACTTC. It codes for CSASTTVGGRLYEQYF.

This clonotype was seen at least ten times. The chain carries TRBV4-3 and TRBJ1-5; D is undetermined. The CDR3 covers 13 residues. Trimming removed 0 bases at V and 4 bases at J, with 4 bases between. The germline CDR1 and CDR2 sequences are LGHNA and YSLEER. For the CDR3, the DNA is TGCGCCAGCAGCCAAGAAGAGAATCAGCCCCAGCATTTT. It translates to CASSQEENQPQHF.

This clonotype showed up many times. The rearrangement links TRBV20-1 to TRBJ2-3, with a weak D call TRBD1 (6 bases). V lost 1 base and J 13 bases, leaving 18 bases between the germline ends. There are 13 residues in the CDR3. Per the germline V gene, CDR1 is DFQATT and CDR2 is SNEGSKA (reference sequence). CDR3 DNA: TGCAGTGCTAGAGGTCGGTGGGGGCAGACAAAGTATTTT. Its translation: CSARGRWGQTKYF.

This clonotype was counted between two and nine times. The chain couples TRBV20-1 to TRBJ2-1, with D perhaps TRBD2 (5 bases). The V end lost 5 bases, the J end lost 4 bases, and 15 bases lay between the germline ends. Germline V gives CDR1 DFQATT, CDR2 SNEGSKA (reference sequence). The CDR3 sequence is 14 residues long. The CDR3 protein is CSADPLRVYNEQFF. CDR3 nucleotide sequence: TGCAGTGCTGACCCTTTGCGGGTATACAATGAGCAGTTCTTC.

This clonotype occurred many times. The rearrangement uses TRBV5-1 and TRBJ2-2; 8 nucleotides agree with TRBD1. The CDR3 is made up of 15 amino acids. Germline V gene sequence: CDR1 SGHRS, CDR2 YFSETQ. V dropped 7 bases and J dropped 0; count of bases not matched to a gene: 5. The DNA of the CDR3 is TGCGCCAGCCGCCGGACAGGGACGAACACCGGGGAGCTGTTTTTT. Its translation is CASRRTGTNTGELFF.

This clonotype was found a few times. J is TRBJ2-1 and V is TRBV18; D is unresolved. V lost 3 bases and J 5 bases, leaving 14 bases between the germline ends. The CDR3 is made up of 15 amino acids. The germline V gene has CDR1 KGHSH and CDR2 LQKENI. CDR3 region: CASSPLWSRNNEQFF. CDR3 in DNA: TGTGCCAGCTCACCTTTGTGGAGCCGAAACAATGAGCAGTTCTTC.

This clonotype was seen at least ten times. The J gene is TRBJ1-4, the V gene TRBV12-3 or TRBV12-4; perhaps TRBD1 as D (6 bases). V dropped 3 bases and J dropped 7 bases, with 15 bases sitting between them. The CDR3 contains 15 residues. The CDR3 loop is CASSLGAGRAEKLFF. The DNA of the CDR3 is TGTGCCAGCAGTTTGGGGGCAGGGAGGGCTGAAAAACTGTTTTTT.

This clonotype was detected only a few times. The chain recombines TRBV12-3 or TRBV12-4 with TRBJ1-5, with 8 bases aligning to TRBD1. V shed 6 bases, J shed 7 bases, and the junction held 8 bases outside the gene matches. The CDR3 is 14 residues long. The CDR3 loop reads CASSTTGGQQPQHF. CDR3 in DNA: TGTGCCAGCAGCACAACAGGGGGTCAGCAGCCCCAGCATTTT.

Many counts were recorded for this clonotype. The gene calls are TRBV5-1 and TRBJ2-5; the D gene is possibly TRBD1 (5 bases). Germline lookup yields CDR1 SGHRS and CDR2 YFSETQ. There are 14 residues in the CDR3. The ends were cut back, 0 bases at V and 5 bases at J, with 11 bases in the middle. Here the CDR3 reads CASSLAGSTETQYF. The DNA of the CDR3 is TGCGCCAGCAGCTTGGCAGGGTCGACGGAGACCCAGTACTTC.

This clonotype was recorded many times. The V and J genes are TRBV18 and TRBJ2-6; 7 bases are a match to TRBD2. Germline V lookup: CDR1 KGHSH, CDR2 LQKENI. This CDR3 is built from 17 residues. The V gene end was trimmed by 1 base and the J gene end by 2 bases; junction bases not matched to a gene: 5. The CDR3 loop is CASSPLTGGAGANVLTF. CDR3 DNA sequence: TGTGCCAGCTCACCACTGACGGGGGGTGCTGGGGCCAACGTCCTGACTTTC.

This clonotype was detected ten times or more. CDR3 sequence: CASSIERGPKNIQYF. The DNA of the CDR3 is TGTGCCAGTAGTATAGAAAGGGGCCCCAAAAACATTCAGTACTTC. The rearrangement joins TRBV19 to TRBJ2-4, with D perhaps TRBD1 (5 bases). V was clipped by 0 bases and J by 2 bases, with 8 bases between them. Germline CDR1 LNHDA, CDR2 SQIVND (reference sequence). The length of the CDR3 is 15 residues.

This clonotype was counted many times. V gene TRBV7-2 combines with J gene TRBJ2-5; TRBD2 matches at 9 bases. The CDR3 has 15 amino acids. Germline loops: CDR1 SGHTA, CDR2 FQGNSA. J lost 5 bases, V lost 5 bases, and 9 bases had no gene match. The CDR3 bases are TGTGCCAGCAGCCGTAGACTAGCGGAGCAGGAGACCCAGTACTTC. Protein product: CASSRRLAEQETQYF.

The sample holds one count of this clonotype. A much larger clonotype is one base distant, so this may be a read error. DNA for the CDR3: TGTGCCAGCAGCGTAGATGGCACGGTCTATAATTCACCCCTCCACTTT. The encoded protein is CASSVDGTVYNSPLHF. The chain couples TRBV9 to TRBJ1-6; no definite D call. CDR1 and CDR2 (germline): SGDLS, YYNGEE. The V gene lost 0 bases and the J gene lost 3 bases, with 10 bases spanning the gap. This CDR3 is built from 16 residues.

This clonotype occurred a few times. The rearrangement uses TRBV10-2 and TRBJ2-1; no clear D. Germline CDR1 WSHSY, CDR2 SAAADI. V lost 8 bases, J lost 7 bases, and 18 bases lay in between. This CDR3 comprises 14 residues. CDR3 DNA: TGCGCCAGCTCGCCAAGGGAAGTAGGTAATGAGCAGTTCTTC. This codes for CASSPREVGNEQFF.

This clonotype was seen at least ten times. This sequence joins TRBV7-2 and TRBJ2-5, with 9 bases identical to TRBD1. The junction had 6 bases not matched to a gene; V was cut back by 5 bases and J by 2 bases. The V gene's germline CDR1 is SGHTA and CDR2 FQGNSA. CDR3 length equals 15 residues. The CDR3 DNA follows: TGTGCCAGCAGCCACGGGGACAGGGAGCAAGAGACCCAGTACTTC. As protein: CASSHGDREQETQYF. The entire variable domain, with the rest obtained from reference TRBV7-2 and TRBJ2-5, is as follows: GAGVSQSPSNKVTEKGKDVELRCDPISGHTALYWYRQSLGQGLEFLIYFQGNSAPDKSGLPSDRFSAERTGGSVSTLTIQRTQQEDSAVYLCASSHGDREQETQYFGPGTRLLVL.

This clonotype has at least ten counts. The chain links TRBV20-1 to TRBJ2-5; D unresolved. Trimming cost V 1 base and J 2 bases, with 8 bases left between them. The CDR3 is 13 residues long. CDR1 DFQATT and CDR2 SNEGSKA come from the germline V gene (reference sequence). The CDR3 reads CSARAPTQETQYF. The DNA of the CDR3 is TGCAGTGCTAGAGCCCCCACGCAAGAGACCCAGTACTTC.

The table lists this clonotype with many counts. The chain couples TRBV20-1 to TRBJ1-5, with D possibly TRBD1 on 6 matching bases. Trimming took 6 bases from V and 3 from J, leaving 12 bases between them. CDR3 length: 13 residues. Germline loops: CDR1 DFQATT, CDR2 SNEGSKA (reference sequence). As DNA, the CDR3 is TGCAGTGCCCGGGGGCAGAACAATCAGCCCCAGCATTTT. Translated, it gives CSARGQNNQPQHF.

This clonotype was counted many times. The CDR3 reads CASSLEVVANYGYTF. The CDR3 bases are TGTGCCAGCAGCTTAGAGGTAGTAGCTAACTATGGCTACACCTTC. The chain uses TRBV7-8 and TRBJ1-2; unclear D gene. The germline gives CDR1 SGHVS, CDR2 FQNEAQ. V lost 1 base and J lost 0, with 9 bases in between. CDR3 length: 15 amino acids.

This clonotype was seen many times. V usage is TRBV7-2 and J usage is TRBJ2-1; a possible D gene is TRBD1 (6 bases). V lost 1 base and J 8 bases, leaving 15 bases between the germline ends. The CDR3 is made up of 15 amino acids. CDR1 and CDR2 from the germline V gene are SGHTA and FQGNSA. The CDR3 DNA reads as TGTGCCAGCAGCTTAGGTCGGGGACAACTCGATGAGCAGTTCTTC. This gives the protein CASSLGRGQLDEQFF.

This clonotype was seen at least ten times. At one of its ends the junction is not consistent with the germline gene, which may arise from a read error. The chain couples TRBV11-2 to TRBJ2-6; D not resolved. Germline values: CDR1 SGHAT, CDR2 FQNNGV. The CDR3 totals 13 residues. CDR3 DNA sequence: TGTGCCAGCCGCTTCTCTGGGGCCAACGTCCTGACTTTC. This codes for CASRFSGANVLTF.

This clonotype has at least ten counts. This chain joins TRBV20-1 and TRBJ2-1; D unclear. Germline CDR1 DFQATT, CDR2 SNEGSKA (reference sequence). The CDR3 totals 14 residues. The V and J ends lost 6 bases and 0 bases respectively, with 12 bases between them. Here the CDR3 DNA reads TGCAGTGCCCTGGCCCCGAGCTCCTACAATGAGCAGTTCTTC. This translates into CSALAPSSYNEQFF.

Concerning this clonotype: A read error may be the cause here, since a much bigger clone is one base away. CDR3 in amino acids: CATSEVGGSTEAFF. CDR3 in DNA: TGTGCCACCAGTGAAGTAGGGGGAAGCACTGAAGCTTTCTTT. V is TRBV10-3 and J is TRBJ1-1; tentative D call: TRBD1 (6 bases). This CDR3 spans 14 amino acids. CDR1 and CDR2 (germline): ENHRY, SYGVKD.